The sequence of this T cell receptor (beta chain) was determined in a study of CD8+ T cells in alopecia areata. V was cut by 4 bases and J by 7 bases, with 13 bases left in between. This CDR3 has 13 amino acids. The germline CDR1 and CDR2 sequences are SGHTA and FQGNSA. Following RNA extraction, reverse transcription yielded cDNA that acted as the sequencing template. Sequenced by immunoSEQ multiplex PCR; TCRdb stores in-frame clones only, minus some. The repertoire holds approximately 210,000 clones, 64% seen once, with more than 3.5% in the top ten. Treatment defined: oral pan-JAK inhibitor, 5-10 mg twice daily.

The sequencing used CD4+ T cells sorted from blood, collected at week 4, from a patient treated with tofacitinib. The origin of this receptor is a human donor with alopecia areata. This sequence joins TRBV7-2 and TRBJ2-5; D might be TRBD2 (6 bases). The CDR3 loop reads CASSSGGTTTQYF. The CDR3 bases are TGTGCCAGCAGCTCCGGAGGGACGACGACCCAGTACTTC.